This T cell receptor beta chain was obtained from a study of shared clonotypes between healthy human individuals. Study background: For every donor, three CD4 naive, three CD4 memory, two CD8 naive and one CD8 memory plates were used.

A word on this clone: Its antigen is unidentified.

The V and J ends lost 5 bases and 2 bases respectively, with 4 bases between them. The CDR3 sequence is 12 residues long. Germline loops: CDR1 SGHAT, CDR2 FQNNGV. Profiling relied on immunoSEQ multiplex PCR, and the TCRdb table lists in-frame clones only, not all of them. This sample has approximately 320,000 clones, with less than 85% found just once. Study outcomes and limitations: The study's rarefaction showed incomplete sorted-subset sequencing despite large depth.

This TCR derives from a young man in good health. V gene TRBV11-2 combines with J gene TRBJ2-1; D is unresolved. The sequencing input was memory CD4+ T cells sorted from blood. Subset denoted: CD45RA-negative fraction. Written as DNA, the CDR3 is TGTGCCAGCAGCCCAACCTACAATGAGCAGTTCTTC. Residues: CASSPTYNEQFF.